The sample holds many counts of the clone carrying this T cell receptor (beta chain). The antigen is not known. The time point was: patch test 2, 6 weeks after DPC sensitization. This sample's treatment: therapeutic diphenylcyclopropenone sensitization with weekly scalp DPC. This record comes from a study of human T cells and chemical hapten exposure. Overall study: The use of 2% DPC on around 2 cm by around 2 cm of upper inner arm skin constituted sensitization.

Study-wide results and limits: TCRs at a frequency above 1 in 1000 stayed unchanged with DPC sensitization.

There are 17 residues in the CDR3. The germline CDR1 and CDR2 sequences are SGHAT and FQNNGV. After removal of 2 bases from V and 5 bases from J, the junction contained 11 bases not matched to a gene. Using its own MiXCR run on the RACE reads, TCRdb lists one record per CDR3 protein. This sample has about 94,000 distinct CDR3 sequences, with roughly a tenth found just once. The V gene is TRBV11-2, the J gene TRBJ2-2, with 7 bases aligning to TRBD2. The material sequenced was whole blood, taken in connection with sensitization to the hapten diphenylcyclopropenone (DPC). The receptor's source is a woman in her thirties or forties with alopecia areata. Some clones in this sample may be carry-over from other donors' samples. CDR3 in DNA: TGTGCCAGCAGCTTAATTTTTGGCGGGAGTGGAACCGGGGAGCTGTTTTTT. Amino acids: CASSLIFGGSGTGELFF.